The clone carrying this T cell receptor (beta chain) was seen a few times. Its specificity is unknown. Expressed TCRB transcripts were sequenced, since all the RNA that had been isolated was reverse transcribed. Some clones are missing from TCRdb's copy, which holds only in-frame ones; the method was immunoSEQ multiplex PCR. The sample has about 160,000 clones, 7.8% seen once. These data come from a study of beta chain features in type 1 diabetes. Study-level findings and limits: Among all four CD4+ subsets, Type 1 diabetes patients had TCRB CDR3s that were moderately but significantly shorter.

CDR3 length: 17 residues. V was clipped by 4 bases and J by 5 bases; unmatched bases: 11. Germline lookup yields CDR1 SGDLS and CDR2 YYNGEE. The receptor's source is a woman aged 40 to 49 with type 1 diabetes. The source material was central memory CD4+ T cells from blood. This sequence joins TRBV9 and TRBJ2-2; 10 positions match TRBD1. CDR3 DNA: TGTGCCAGCAGCCTCCCCGTGGGGGACAGGGGAACCGGGGAGCTGTTTTTT. It encodes CASSLPVGDRGTGELFF.